The clone carrying this T cell receptor beta chain was detected a few times. Its matching antigen is unknown. This sample stems from a study of cytomegalovirus exposure and HLA in healthy donors. Use of 60 Vbeta and 13 Jbeta primers characterized the PCR. TCRdb's table, derived via immunoSEQ multiplex PCR, lists solely in-frame clones and lacks some. Here the sample spans more than 95,000 clones, 74% being singletons. The V gene lost 7 bases and the J gene lost 2 bases, with 9 bases spanning the gap. Germline values: CDR1 LNHDA, CDR2 SQIVND (reference sequence). The CDR3 extends over 13 amino acids. Points from the study as a whole: Some highly shared sequence variants likely arose as a pipeline artifact.

The chain uses TRBV19 and TRBJ1-3, with D hard to call. This receptor was identified in a woman aged 50 to 65 in good health and CMV-seropositive. Sequenced sample: PBMCs. The CDR3 DNA reads as TGTGCCAGTAACTTTCGTACTGGAAACACCATATATTTT. Translating it yields CASNFRTGNTIYF.